The 8 T cell receptor beta chains listed next were all sequenced from one sample in a study of beta chain features in type 1 diabetes. Sequenced material consisted of expressed TCRB transcripts (all of the isolated RNA was reverse transcribed). Using immunoSEQ multiplex PCR, the repertoire was profiled, and TCRdb retains in-frame clones only, with some absent. The sample has about 150,000 clones; about 10% are singletons. The sequenced sample consisted of naive CD4+ T cells from blood. All receptors come from a man younger than 30 in good health.

Remarks on this clone: The sample has other DNA sequences that encode this CDR3 too. This rearrangement joins TRBV6-5 to TRBJ2-7; 9 nucleotides match TRBD1. CDR1 is MNHEY and CDR2 is SVGAGI in the germline V gene. This CDR3 is built from 15 residues. J gave up 1 base and V 3 bases, and 4 bases lay outside the gene matches. CDR3 nucleotide sequence: TGTGCCAGCAGTTATTCGGGACAGGGATCCTACGAGCAGTACTTC. Translation: CASSYSGQGSYEQYF.

This rearrangement joins TRBV6-6 to TRBJ2-7, with TRBD2 matching 12 bases. Trimming removed 6 bases from V and 4 bases from J; junction bases left unmatched: 7. This CDR3 has 15 amino acids. The germline V gene has CDR1 MNHNY and CDR2 SVGAGI (reference sequence). The CDR3 nucleotides are TGTGCCAGCAGGCGACTAGCGGGGGCGGGTTACGAGCAGTACTTC. This codes for CASRRLAGAGYEQYF.

This clone was picked up a small number of times. The rearrangement joins TRBV9 to TRBJ1-2; a possible D gene is TRBD1 (5 bases). V lost 0 bases and J lost 8, with 11 bases in between. This CDR3 contains 13 residues. The germline V gene encodes CDR1 SGDLS and CDR2 YYNGEE. The CDR3 nucleotides read TGTGCCAGCAGCGTAGAAAGGGGCCAAGGCTACACCTTC. Its protein is CASSVERGQGYTF.

This sequence joins TRBV7-3 and TRBJ2-7; no definite D call. V lost 0 bases and J 3 bases, leaving 12 bases between the germline ends. Germline assignment: CDR1 SGHTA and CDR2 FQGTGA. This CDR3 has 15 amino acids. In DNA, the CDR3 is TGTGCCAGCAGCTTAACGGCCAGCGCCGACTACGAGCAGTACTTC. Its protein product is CASSLTASADYEQYF.

V and J are TRBV6-6 and TRBJ2-5, with 7 bases lining up with TRBD1. The J call may be incorrect, as the DNA end agrees better with TRBJ2-7. This CDR3 has 14 amino acids. Germline CDR1 and CDR2: MNHNY and SVGAGI (reference sequence). The CDR3 is CASSHRGSSYEQYF. The CDR3 bases are TGTGCCAGCAGTCACAGGGGAAGCTCCTACGAGCAGTACTTC.

The chain carries TRBV25-1 and TRBJ1-5, with 9 bases that match TRBD1. Germline lookup yields CDR1 MGHDK and CDR2 SYGVNS. After removal of 2 bases from V and 6 bases from J, the junction contained 2 bases not matched to a gene. The CDR3 has 14 amino acids. The CDR3 DNA follows: TGTGCCAGCAGTGAAGGACAGGGGACTCAGCCCCAGCATTTT. Translated: CASSEGQGTQPQHF.

This clone was counted a few times. This chain links TRBV6-1 with TRBJ2-5; D is perhaps TRBD1 (5 bases). Germline V lookup: CDR1 MNHNS, CDR2 SASEGT. This CDR3 is 18 amino acids long. V lost 2 bases to trimming and J lost 5 bases, with 24 bases between them. In DNA, the CDR3 is TGTGCCAGCAGTGAAAGGCGAAGACAGAGAATGAATCAGGAGACCCAGTACTTC. Amino acids: CASSERRRQRMNQETQYF.

The V call is TRBV20-1, the J call TRBJ2-7; D is unresolved. The V end was cut by 6 bases, the J end by 3 bases, with 9 bases between. This CDR3 has 11 amino acids. Germline CDR1 and CDR2: DFQATT and SNEGSKA (reference sequence). The CDR3 spells CSARPGYEQYF. CDR3 nucleotides: TGCAGTGCCAGACCCGGCTACGAGCAGTACTTC.